This T cell receptor beta chain appears in the sequencing data of a study of identical twins. Study results and caveats: Sequences that were out-of-frame, alpha and twin-shared displayed an excess of low generation probability. Rather than following the same donors, the conclusions depended on cross-sectional statistical analysis.

Trimming removed 5 bases from V and 2 bases from J, with 10 bases in between. The CDR3 runs 15 residues. CDR1 and CDR2 (germline): ENHRY, SYGVKD. This clonotype has only a few counts. Its antigen is currently unknown. The cDNA had a unique molecular identifier and a template-switch universal primer site. Using its own MiXCR run on the 5' RACE reads, TCRdb lists one record per CDR3 protein. The sample has about 810,000 distinct CDR3 sequences, roughly 12% seen once. The same sample was also used in a study of yellow fever vaccine responses in identical twins. This second study notes: Twins reportedly showed a vaccine T cell response that seemed partly convergent and partly personalized.

This clonotype originated in a woman under 30 in good health. Specimen: PBMCs. V is TRBV10-3 and J is TRBJ2-6; D not resolved. The CDR3: CAISPSGAGANVLTF. The CDR3 nucleotides read TGTGCCATCAGTCCCTCAGGAGCTGGGGCCAACGTCCTGACTTTC.